The 10 T cell receptor beta chains in this list originate from one sample, sequenced in a study of T cell responses to AZD1222 COVID-19 vaccine. Measured with immunoSEQ multiplex PCR; TCRdb has only the in-frame clones, and not every one. The sample has approximately 90,000 clones, roughly 85% seen once. Sequencing used peripheral blood, obtained on day 0 of AZD1222 vaccination. The receptors derive from an adult in good health.

The rearrangement joins TRBV7-3 to TRBJ2-3; 7 bases match TRBD2. CDR1 and CDR2 (germline): SGHTA, FQGTGA. Trimming at V came to 5 bases and at J to 2 bases, leaving 4 bases not matched to a gene. This CDR3 region has 14 residues. The CDR3 loop is CASSPSGLTDTQYF. CDR3 in DNA: TGTGCCAGCAGCCCTAGCGGTCTCACAGATACGCAGTATTTT.

The CDR3 nucleotides read TGTGCCAGCAGCCGGGGCAGGGAGGACACTGAAGCTTTCTTT. Protein: CASSRGREDTEAFF. The chain carries TRBV7-2 and TRBJ1-1; weak D call: TRBD1 (5 bases). V lost 5 bases and J 3 bases, leaving 13 bases between the germline ends. The CDR3 length is 14 residues. Germline V gives CDR1 SGHTA, CDR2 FQGNSA.

Only one count was recorded for this clone. The chain couples TRBV7-2 to TRBJ2-1; 11 bases line up with TRBD2. Germline CDR1 SGHTA, CDR2 FQGNSA. With V trimmed by 4 bases and J by 10 bases, 12 bases remained unmatched. The CDR3 is made up of 16 amino acids. CDR3 bases: TGTGCCAGCAGCTCTCCGACTAGCGGGACCGTTCGGGAGCAGTTCTTC. It codes for CASSSPTSGTVREQFF.

The chain has TRBV10-1 and TRBJ1-6; no reliable D call. This CDR3 region has 13 residues. Trimming took 2 bases from V and 7 from J, leaving 6 bases between them. The V gene's germline CDR1 is WNHNN and CDR2 SYGVQD (reference sequence). The CDR3 sequence is CASSETLNSPLHF. CDR3 nucleotide sequence: TGCGCCAGCAGTGAGACTTTGAATTCACCCCTCCACTTT.

This clone was counted a few times. This sequence joins TRBV6-5 and TRBJ1-1; D gene ambiguous. Germline V lookup: CDR1 MNHEY, CDR2 SVGAGI. V was pared by 3 bases and J by 2 bases, with 7 bases between. The CDR3 loop spans 13 amino acids. CDR3 in amino acids: CASSYGGNTEAFF. The CDR3, as DNA: TGTGCCAGCAGTTATGGAGGAAACACTGAAGCTTTCTTT.

The rearrangement links TRBV19 to TRBJ2-7; 7 nucleotides match TRBD1. The CDR3 extends over 14 amino acids. After removal of 3 bases from V and 4 bases from J, the junction contained 6 bases not matched to a gene. Germline CDR1 LNHDA, CDR2 SQIVND (reference sequence). CDR3 sequence: CASSITGTEYEQYF. The CDR3 DNA is TGTGCCAGTAGTATCACCGGGACAGAATACGAGCAGTACTTC.

The chain links TRBV5-5 to TRBJ2-3; a possible D gene is TRBD2 (6 bases). CDR3 size: 15 residues. Looked up from germline, CDR1 is SGHKS and CDR2 is YYEKEE (reference sequence). V lost 1 base to trimming and J lost 2 bases, with 11 bases between them. Here the CDR3 reads CASSLWGGSTDTQYF. The CDR3 coding sequence is TGTGCCAGCAGCTTGTGGGGAGGCTCCACAGATACGCAGTATTTT.

The chain couples TRBV7-8 to TRBJ2-5, with 8 bases matching TRBD2. CDR1 SGHVS and CDR2 FQNEAQ come from the germline V gene. The CDR3 has 15 residues. V dropped 1 base and J dropped 5; count of bases not matched to a gene: 6. CDR3: CASSLGLALGETQYF. In nucleotides, the CDR3 is TGTGCCAGCAGCTTAGGACTAGCGCTCGGCGAGACCCAGTACTTC.

The chain employs TRBV7-8 and TRBJ2-7, with D unresolved. The CDR3 consists of 14 residues. V was cut by 5 bases and J by 2 bases, with 13 bases left in between. Per the germline V gene, CDR1 is SGHVS and CDR2 is FQNEAQ. The DNA for the CDR3 is TGTGCCAGCAGCCCCCGTAGGGTTACCTACGAGCAGTACTTC. It is translated as CASSPRRVTYEQYF.

This clone has just one count. This chain joins TRBV6-5 and TRBJ2-3; TRBD1 aligns across 9 bases. CDR3 length: 14 amino acids. Germline V gene lookup returns CDR1 MNHEY and CDR2 SVGAGI. V lost 5 bases, J lost 7 bases, and 7 bases stayed unmatched. This CDR3 reads CASSPPDRGNTQYF. The CDR3 bases are TGTGCCAGCAGTCCCCCGGACAGGGGAAATACGCAGTATTTT.